One and the same sample provided the 29 T cell receptor beta chains below, sequenced in a study of T cells in localized non-small cell lung cancer. TCRdb's copy holds only in-frame clones and misses some; the assay was immunoSEQ multiplex PCR. The top ten hold 1.5% to 2% of the sample, which has around 130,000 clones, about 89% seen once. Sequencing was performed on peripheral blood, taken before any cancer treatment. The origin of the receptors is a female donor older than 55 with stage I lung adenocarcinoma.

V and J are TRBV28 and TRBJ2-2; possible D gene TRBD2, 6 bases. The CDR3 covers 16 residues. V lost 6 bases and J lost 0, with 14 bases in between. The V gene's germline CDR1 is MDHEN and CDR2 SYDVKM. The CDR3 sequence: CASSQSWGANTGELFF. CDR3 nucleotide sequence: TGTGCCAGCAGCCAAAGTTGGGGGGCGAACACCGGGGAGCTGTTTTTT.

The chain recombines TRBV25-1 with TRBJ1-2, with D unresolved. Looked up from germline, CDR1 is MGHDK and CDR2 is SYGVNS. The CDR3 sequence is 13 residues long. Trimming stripped 9 bases from V and 1 base from J, with 12 bases between. CDR3 coding DNA: TGTGCCAGTACAAAGGGAGGTAACTATGGCTACACCTTC. Translation gives CASTKGGNYGYTF.

The chain has TRBV7-9 and TRBJ2-5; possibly TRBD1 or TRBD2 for D (6 bases each). CDR3 size: 14 residues. CDR1 is SEHNR, CDR2 FQNEAQ, per germline (reference sequence). V lost 5 bases and J lost 4, with 14 bases in between. CDR3 region: CASSRRGSGETQYF. In DNA form, the CDR3 reads TGTGCCAGCAGCCGGAGGGGGTCAGGAGAGACCCAGTACTTC.

The CDR3 DNA is TGTGCCAGAAGCCACGCGAAAAAGGACTATCGGACACCAATTGAGCAGTTCTTC. Translation gives CARSHAKKDYRTPIEQFF. The chain employs TRBV7-5 and TRBJ2-1; the table assigns TRBD2, which was not confirmed against the DNA. TRBV7-5 is classified as a pseudogene. The CDR3 has 18 amino acids.

Details on this clone: Other DNA sequences in the sample encode the same CDR3. The CDR3 region has the DNA TGCGCCAGCAGCTTCAGGGGCACCAATGAAAAACTGTTTTTT. Translation gives CASSFRGTNEKLFF. The chain is built from TRBV5-1 and TRBJ1-4; possible D gene TRBD1, 6 bases. Per germline, CDR1 SGHRS and CDR2 YFSETQ. The length of the CDR3 is 14 residues. V was trimmed by 2 bases and J by 5 bases, leaving 10 bases between them.

The V gene is TRBV30, the J gene TRBJ2-7; D possibly uses TRBD1 or TRBD2 (5 bases each). This CDR3 region has 15 residues. The V end lost 0 bases, the J end lost 0 bases, and 12 bases lay between the germline ends. Germline CDR1 reads GTSNPN; CDR2 reads SVGIG (reference sequence). The CDR3 coding sequence is TGTGCCTGGAGTGTAAGTTCAGGGAGCTCCTACGAGCAGTACTTC. This codes for CAWSVSSGSSYEQYF.

V and J are TRBV2 and TRBJ2-2; 9 bases agree with TRBD2. The CDR3 has 18 residues. J gave up 5 bases and V 2 bases, and 12 bases lay outside the gene matches. Germline CDR1 reads SNHLY; CDR2 reads FYNNEI. CDR3 sequence (DNA): TGTGCCAGCAGTGAAACGAAACTAGCGGGCCTTGGGACCGGGGAGCTGTTTTTT. Its translation is CASSETKLAGLGTGELFF. The variable domain in full, completed from reference TRBV2 and TRBJ2-2, reads EPEVTQTPSHQVTQMGQEVILRCVPISNHLYFYWYRQILGQKVEFLVSFYNNEISEKSEIFDDQFSVERPDGSNFTLKIRSTKLEDSAMYFCASSETKLAGLGTGELFFGEGSRLTVL.

This sequence joins TRBV6-5 and TRBJ1-4, with TRBD1 as a possible D gene (6 bases). CDR3 length equals 14 residues. Germline V gene data show CDR1 as MNHEY and CDR2 as SVGAGI. V was cut by 3 bases and J by 10 bases, with 15 bases left in between. Here the CDR3 DNA reads TGTGCCAGCAGTTATAAGAGGGGGGGCGGAAAACTGTTTTTT. It is translated as CASSYKRGGGKLFF.

The chain employs TRBV27 and TRBJ2-3, with D possibly TRBD2 on 6 matching bases. This CDR3 region has 17 residues. Trimming left V 5 bases short and J 3 bases short, with 21 bases between. Germline V gene lookup returns CDR1 MNHEY and CDR2 SMNVEV (reference sequence). Here the CDR3 DNA reads TGTGCCAGCAGTCAATTCCTGACGGGAGAAGGTACAGATACGCAGTATTTT. This codes for CASSQFLTGEGTDTQYF.

This clone was observed once. This chain uses TRBV29-1 with TRBJ2-3, with TRBD1 matching 7 bases. The germline gives CDR1 SQVTM, CDR2 ANQGSEA. V was pared by 8 bases and J by 0 bases, with 8 bases of the junction left unmatched. This CDR3 is 14 amino acids long. The CDR3 reads CSTRTGASTDTQYF. Here the CDR3 DNA reads TGCAGCACCAGAACAGGGGCCAGCACAGATACGCAGTATTTT.

This clone was seen only a few times. The chain combines TRBV28 with TRBJ1-5; no reliable D call. Germline values: CDR1 MDHEN, CDR2 SYDVKM. The V gene lost 7 bases and the J gene lost 5 bases, with 9 bases spanning the gap. The CDR3 contains 12 residues. CDR3 nucleotides: TGTGCCAGCATAACCGGGGATCAGCCCCAGCATTTT. Translated: CASITGDQPQHF.

This clone was counted ten times or more. The chain employs TRBV7-9 and TRBJ1-1, with a weak D call TRBD1 (5 bases). The CDR3 contains 14 residues. V lost 4 bases, J lost 5 bases, and 14 bases lay in between. In germline, CDR1 is SEHNR, CDR2 FQNEAQ (reference sequence). The CDR3 DNA reads as TGTGCCAGCAGCTCGCGGGGGAGAATGACTGAAGCTTTCTTT. It codes for CASSSRGRMTEAFF.

This clone occurred once. This chain connects TRBV5-1 to TRBJ2-7; 8 nucleotides agree with TRBD2. CDR3 length equals 16 residues. V shed 3 bases and J 4 bases; nucleotides not matched to a gene: 12. Germline CDR1 is SGHRS and CDR2 is YFSETQ. The CDR3 sequence is CASSYLAGLVDYEQYF. The CDR3 bases are TGCGCCAGCAGCTATTTAGCGGGACTTGTGGATTACGAGCAGTACTTC.

The genes are TRBV5-1 and TRBJ2-1; 9 bases line up with TRBD2. V lost 0 bases, J lost 3 bases, and 1 base stayed unmatched. The CDR3 runs to 15 residues. Germline CDR1 is SGHRS and CDR2 is YFSETQ. The CDR3 sequence: CASSLGLADYNEQFF. The CDR3 nucleotides are TGCGCCAGCAGCTTGGGACTAGCGGACTACAATGAGCAGTTCTTC.

The chain combines TRBV7-8 with TRBJ2-7; 8 bases are shared with TRBD2. The CDR3 loop spans 15 amino acids. Unmatched junction bases numbered 9, after V lost 1 base and J lost 7 bases. Germline V gives CDR1 SGHVS, CDR2 FQNEAQ. CDR3 sequence (DNA): TGTGCCAGCAGCTTAGTTCCGGGAGGGGCTTGGGAGCAGTACTTC. Protein: CASSLVPGGAWEQYF.

J is TRBJ2-7 and V is TRBV11-3; tentative D call: TRBD1 (5 bases). Per germline, CDR1 SGHNT and CDR2 YENEEA. Trimming took off 4 bases at V and 0 bases at J, with 10 bases between the two ends. This CDR3 has 14 amino acids. CDR3 residues: CASSSGDSSYEQYF. DNA of the CDR3: TGTGCCAGCAGCTCCGGCGACAGCTCCTACGAGCAGTACTTC.

V usage is TRBV27 and J usage is TRBJ2-2, with D perhaps being TRBD1 or TRBD2 (6 bases each). This CDR3 region has 14 residues. With 5 bases removed from V and 5 bases from J, the gap between germline ends came to 12 bases. Germline loops: CDR1 MNHEY, CDR2 SMNVEV (reference sequence). This chain's CDR3 is CASSDWRGTGELFF. CDR3 in DNA: TGTGCCAGCAGTGACTGGAGGGGGACCGGGGAGCTGTTTTTT.

The gene calls are TRBV7-3 and TRBJ2-2; D is perhaps TRBD2 (5 bases). Germline assignment: CDR1 SGHTA and CDR2 FQGTGA. The length of the CDR3 is 15 residues. The V and J ends lost 4 bases and 7 bases respectively, with 16 bases between them. The CDR3 here is CASSSDWTPDGELFF. CDR3 bases: TGTGCCAGCAGCTCCGACTGGACTCCTGACGGGGAGCTGTTTTTT.

The chain is built from TRBV11-3 and TRBJ2-1; D is unresolved. V shed 3 bases and J shed 0 bases, with 9 bases lying between them. The germline V gene encodes CDR1 SGHNT and CDR2 YENEEA. The CDR3 has 15 amino acids. The CDR3 DNA sequence: TGTGCCAGCAGCTTTGAGCGAAGCTCCTACAATGAGCAGTTCTTC. Its translation is CASSFERSSYNEQFF.

The genes are TRBV15 and TRBJ1-1; possible D gene TRBD1, 6 bases. Per germline, CDR1 LNHNV and CDR2 YYDKDF (reference sequence). Trimming stripped 0 bases from V and 6 bases from J, with 14 bases between. This CDR3 is 15 amino acids long. The CDR3 is CATSRDVVPGAEAFF. As DNA, the CDR3 is TGTGCCACCAGCAGAGATGTCGTCCCAGGGGCTGAAGCTTTCTTT.

This chain uses TRBV2 with TRBJ2-1, with 7 bases matching TRBD1. There are 14 residues in the CDR3. The junction had 7 bases not matched to a gene; V was cut back by 7 bases and J by 4 bases. The V gene's germline CDR1 is SNHLY and CDR2 FYNNEI. The CDR3 reads CASKGDRGYNEQFF. For the CDR3, the DNA is TGTGCCAGCAAGGGGGACAGAGGTTACAATGAGCAGTTCTTC. The full variable domain, its missing parts supplied by reference TRBV2 and TRBJ2-1, is EPEVTQTPSHQVTQMGQEVILRCVPISNHLYFYWYRQILGQKVEFLVSFYNNEISEKSEIFDDQFSVERPDGSNFTLKIRSTKLEDSAMYFCASKGDRGYNEQFFGPGTRLTVL.

The V and J genes are TRBV7-9 and TRBJ2-7; TRBD1 might be the D (6 bases). Trimming took 2 bases from V and 4 from J, leaving 9 bases between them. The CDR3 spans 13 residues. Germline CDR1 and CDR2: SEHNR and FQNEAQ (reference sequence). The CDR3 here is CASSLPGEYEQYF. The CDR3 DNA reads as TGTGCCAGCAGCTTACCAGGGGAGTACGAGCAGTACTTC.

The rearrangement uses TRBV2 and TRBJ1-1; 7 bases map to TRBD1. This CDR3 region has 13 residues. Germline V gene data show CDR1 as SNHLY and CDR2 as FYNNEI. After removal of 4 bases from V and 3 bases from J, the junction contained 2 bases not matched to a gene. The CDR3 reads CASSAQGDTEAFF. In nucleotides, the CDR3 is TGTGCCAGCAGTGCTCAGGGGGACACTGAAGCTTTCTTT.

The chain is built from TRBV7-3 and TRBJ2-1, with 8 bases fitting TRBD2. This CDR3 region has 15 residues. In germline, CDR1 is SGHTA, CDR2 FQGTGA. V trimming: 5 bases; J trimming: 6 bases; junction bases outside the gene matches: 9. The CDR3 bases are TGTGCCAGCAGCCGTAGCGGGGCCTTTGCCAATGAGCAGTTCTTC. Translating it yields CASSRSGAFANEQFF.

The chain combines TRBV4-1 with TRBJ1-3; no reliable D call. This CDR3 is built from 15 residues. From germline, CDR1 is MGHRA and CDR2 YSYEKL. Trimming left V 1 base short and J 1 base short, with 8 bases between. CDR3: CASSQVPGSGNTIYF. In nucleotides, the CDR3 is TGCGCCAGCAGCCAAGTCCCGGGATCTGGAAACACCATATATTTT.

V is TRBV7-3 and J is TRBJ2-7, with 12 bases fitting TRBD2. Germline V gene data show CDR1 as SGHTA and CDR2 as FQGTGA. The CDR3 runs to 15 residues. V shed 2 bases and J 6 bases; nucleotides not matched to a gene: 5. In DNA form, the CDR3 reads TGTGCCAGCAGCTTACCGACTAGCGGGAGTTTCGAGCAGTACTTC. This gives the protein CASSLPTSGSFEQYF. Full variable domain (outside the CDR3, taken from reference TRBV7-3 and TRBJ2-7): GAGVSQTPSNKVTEKGKYVELRCDPISGHTALYWYRQSLGQGPEFLIYFQGTGAADDSGLPNDRFFAVRPEGSVSTLKIQRTERGDSAVYLCASSLPTSGSFEQYFGPGTRLTVT.

This chain connects TRBV11-2 to TRBJ1-2; 7 nucleotides match TRBD1. V lost 1 base and J lost 2; bases outside the gene matches: 7. Germline assignment: CDR1 SGHAT and CDR2 FQNNGV. The CDR3 runs to 16 residues. CDR3 protein: CASSLAGGTANYGYTF. The CDR3 coding sequence is TGTGCCAGCAGCTTAGCTGGGGGGACAGCGAACTATGGCTACACCTTC.

This clone turned up a few times. V and J are TRBV25-1 and TRBJ2-3; 7 bases agree with TRBD1. The CDR3 sequence is 13 residues long. V shed 6 bases and J 2 bases; nucleotides not matched to a gene: 2. The germline V gene encodes CDR1 MGHDK and CDR2 SYGVNS. The CDR3 DNA follows: TGTGCCAGCAGAGGGACAGCCACAGATACGCAGTATTTT. Translated: CASRGTATDTQYF.

The chain joins TRBV7-2 to TRBJ2-7, with a weak D call TRBD1 (7 bases). V dropped 4 bases and J dropped 0 bases, with 13 bases sitting between them. CDR1 SGHTA and CDR2 FQGNSA come from the germline V gene. The CDR3 has 15 amino acids. The CDR3 coding sequence is TGTGCCAGCAGCTCGCGGGACAGATTCTCCTACGAGCAGTACTTC. Its translation is CASSSRDRFSYEQYF.